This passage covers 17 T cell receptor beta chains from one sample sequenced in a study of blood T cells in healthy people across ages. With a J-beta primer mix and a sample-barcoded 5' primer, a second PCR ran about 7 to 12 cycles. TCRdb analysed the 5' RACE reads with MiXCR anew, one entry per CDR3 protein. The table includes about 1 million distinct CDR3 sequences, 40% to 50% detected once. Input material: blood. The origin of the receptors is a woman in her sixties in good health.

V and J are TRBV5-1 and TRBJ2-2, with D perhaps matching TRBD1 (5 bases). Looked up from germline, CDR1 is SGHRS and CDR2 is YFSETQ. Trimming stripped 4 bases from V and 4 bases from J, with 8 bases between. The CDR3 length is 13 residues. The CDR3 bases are TGCGCCAGCAGCCTGGACATCACCGGGGAGCTGTTTTTT. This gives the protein CASSLDITGELFF.

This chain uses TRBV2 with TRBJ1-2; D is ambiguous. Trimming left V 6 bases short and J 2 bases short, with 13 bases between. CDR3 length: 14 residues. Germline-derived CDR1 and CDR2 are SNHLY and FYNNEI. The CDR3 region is CASRKGGTNYGYTF. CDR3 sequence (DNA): TGTGCCAGCAGGAAGGGAGGCACAAACTATGGCTACACCTTC.

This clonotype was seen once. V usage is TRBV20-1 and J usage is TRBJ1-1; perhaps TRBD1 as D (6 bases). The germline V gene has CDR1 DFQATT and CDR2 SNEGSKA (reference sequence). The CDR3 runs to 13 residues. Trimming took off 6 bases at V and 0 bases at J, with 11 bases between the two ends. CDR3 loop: CSALTGMNTEAFF. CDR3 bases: TGCAGTGCCCTTACAGGGATGAACACTGAAGCTTTCTTT.

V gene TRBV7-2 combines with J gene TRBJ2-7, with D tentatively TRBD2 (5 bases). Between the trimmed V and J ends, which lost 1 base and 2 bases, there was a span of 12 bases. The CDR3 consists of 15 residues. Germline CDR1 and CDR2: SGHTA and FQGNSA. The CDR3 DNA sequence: TGTGCCAGCAGCTTAGGAGGGATAGGGACCTACGAGCAGTACTTC. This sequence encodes CASSLGGIGTYEQYF.

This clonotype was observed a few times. CDR3 bases: TGTGCCTGGCGACTAGCGGGAATGGGAGATACGCAGTATTTT. It translates to CAWRLAGMGDTQYF. V usage is TRBV30 and J usage is TRBJ2-3; 11 bases are shared with TRBD2. V trimming: 5 bases; J trimming: 5 bases; junction bases outside the gene matches: 6. The CDR3 totals 14 residues. Germline assignment: CDR1 GTSNPN and CDR2 SVGIG (reference sequence).

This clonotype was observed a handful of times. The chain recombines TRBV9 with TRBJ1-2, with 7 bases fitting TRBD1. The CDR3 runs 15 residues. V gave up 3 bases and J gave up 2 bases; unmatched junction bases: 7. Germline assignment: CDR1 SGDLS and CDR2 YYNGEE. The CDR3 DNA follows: TGTGCCAGCAGCGGCGGACAGGCGCCCAACTATGGCTACACCTTC. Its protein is CASSGGQAPNYGYTF.

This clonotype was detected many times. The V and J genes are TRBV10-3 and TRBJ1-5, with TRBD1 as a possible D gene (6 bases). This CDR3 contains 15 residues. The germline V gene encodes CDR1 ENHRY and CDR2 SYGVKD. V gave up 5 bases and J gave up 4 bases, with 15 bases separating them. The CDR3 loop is CAISYTGTSNQPQHF. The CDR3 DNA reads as TGTGCCATCAGTTACACCGGGACAAGTAATCAGCCCCAGCATTTT.

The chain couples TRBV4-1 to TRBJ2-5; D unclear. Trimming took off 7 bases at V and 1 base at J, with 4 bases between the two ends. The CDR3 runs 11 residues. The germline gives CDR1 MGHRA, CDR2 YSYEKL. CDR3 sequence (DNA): TGCGCCAGCAACCCCCAAGAGACCCAGTACTTC. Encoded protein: CASNPQETQYF.

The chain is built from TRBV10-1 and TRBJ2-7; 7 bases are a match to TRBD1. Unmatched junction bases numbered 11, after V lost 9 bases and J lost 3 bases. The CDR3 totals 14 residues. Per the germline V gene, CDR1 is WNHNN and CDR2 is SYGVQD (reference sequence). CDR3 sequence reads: CASFRDSRHYEQYF. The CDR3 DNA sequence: TGCGCCAGTTTCAGGGACAGTCGTCACTACGAGCAGTACTTC.

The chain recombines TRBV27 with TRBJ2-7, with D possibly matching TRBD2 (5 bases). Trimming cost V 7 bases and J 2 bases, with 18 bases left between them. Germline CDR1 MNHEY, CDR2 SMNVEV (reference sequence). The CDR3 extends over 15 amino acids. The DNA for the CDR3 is TGTGCCAGCACCCTCTCGAGGGAGTATGCCTACGAGCAGTACTTC. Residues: CASTLSREYAYEQYF.

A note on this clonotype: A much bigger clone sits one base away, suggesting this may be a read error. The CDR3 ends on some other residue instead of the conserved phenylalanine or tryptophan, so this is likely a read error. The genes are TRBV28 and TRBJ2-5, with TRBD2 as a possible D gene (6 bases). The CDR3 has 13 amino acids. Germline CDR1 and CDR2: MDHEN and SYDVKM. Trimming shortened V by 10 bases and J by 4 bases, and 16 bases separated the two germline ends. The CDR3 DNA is TGTGCCACCATAGCGGATCCCCGAGAGACCCAGTACTTA. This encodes CATIADPRETQYL.

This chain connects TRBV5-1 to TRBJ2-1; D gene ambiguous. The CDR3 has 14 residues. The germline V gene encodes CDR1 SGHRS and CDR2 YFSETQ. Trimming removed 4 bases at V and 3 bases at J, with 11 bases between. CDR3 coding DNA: TGCGCCAGCAGCGCAAGACACGGCTACAATGAGCAGTTCTTC. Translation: CASSARHGYNEQFF.

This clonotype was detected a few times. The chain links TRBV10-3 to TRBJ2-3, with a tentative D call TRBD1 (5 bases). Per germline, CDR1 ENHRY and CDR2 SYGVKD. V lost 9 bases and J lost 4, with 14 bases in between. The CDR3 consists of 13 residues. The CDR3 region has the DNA TGTGCCATAGGGGCTACGCAGGCAGATACGCAGTATTTT. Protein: CAIGATQADTQYF.

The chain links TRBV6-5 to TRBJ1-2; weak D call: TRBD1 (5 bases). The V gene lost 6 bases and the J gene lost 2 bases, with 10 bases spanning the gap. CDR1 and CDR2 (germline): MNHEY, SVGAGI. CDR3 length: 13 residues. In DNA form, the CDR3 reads TGTGCCAGCAGGCGCAGGGAGAACTATGGCTACACCTTC. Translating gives CASRRRENYGYTF.

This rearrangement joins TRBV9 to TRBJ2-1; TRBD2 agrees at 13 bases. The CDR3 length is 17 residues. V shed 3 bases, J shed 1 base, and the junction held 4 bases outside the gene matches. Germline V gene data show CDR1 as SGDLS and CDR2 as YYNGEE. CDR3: CASSGGTSGASYNEQFF. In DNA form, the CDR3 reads TGTGCCAGCAGCGGAGGGACTAGCGGGGCGTCCTACAATGAGCAGTTCTTC.

The CDR3 nucleotides are TGTGCCTGCACGAGGGGAACAGATACGCAGTATTTT. This sequence encodes CACTRGTDTQYF. The chain links TRBV2 to TRBJ2-3, with D perhaps given as TRBD1 or TRBD2 (5 bases each). CDR3 length: 12 residues. Germline V gene sequence: CDR1 SNHLY, CDR2 FYNNEI. V was trimmed by 11 bases and J by 3 bases, leaving 12 bases between them.

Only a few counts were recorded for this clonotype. The CDR3 DNA reads as TGTGCCAGCAGCCAGGACACAGGACGTGGCTACACCTTC. Its translation: CASSQDTGRGYTF. The chain employs TRBV14 and TRBJ1-2; D is perhaps TRBD1 (5 bases). This CDR3 has 13 amino acids. Trimming took off 3 bases at V and 7 bases at J, with 12 bases between the two ends. Germline V gene sequence: CDR1 SGHDN, CDR2 FVKESK.